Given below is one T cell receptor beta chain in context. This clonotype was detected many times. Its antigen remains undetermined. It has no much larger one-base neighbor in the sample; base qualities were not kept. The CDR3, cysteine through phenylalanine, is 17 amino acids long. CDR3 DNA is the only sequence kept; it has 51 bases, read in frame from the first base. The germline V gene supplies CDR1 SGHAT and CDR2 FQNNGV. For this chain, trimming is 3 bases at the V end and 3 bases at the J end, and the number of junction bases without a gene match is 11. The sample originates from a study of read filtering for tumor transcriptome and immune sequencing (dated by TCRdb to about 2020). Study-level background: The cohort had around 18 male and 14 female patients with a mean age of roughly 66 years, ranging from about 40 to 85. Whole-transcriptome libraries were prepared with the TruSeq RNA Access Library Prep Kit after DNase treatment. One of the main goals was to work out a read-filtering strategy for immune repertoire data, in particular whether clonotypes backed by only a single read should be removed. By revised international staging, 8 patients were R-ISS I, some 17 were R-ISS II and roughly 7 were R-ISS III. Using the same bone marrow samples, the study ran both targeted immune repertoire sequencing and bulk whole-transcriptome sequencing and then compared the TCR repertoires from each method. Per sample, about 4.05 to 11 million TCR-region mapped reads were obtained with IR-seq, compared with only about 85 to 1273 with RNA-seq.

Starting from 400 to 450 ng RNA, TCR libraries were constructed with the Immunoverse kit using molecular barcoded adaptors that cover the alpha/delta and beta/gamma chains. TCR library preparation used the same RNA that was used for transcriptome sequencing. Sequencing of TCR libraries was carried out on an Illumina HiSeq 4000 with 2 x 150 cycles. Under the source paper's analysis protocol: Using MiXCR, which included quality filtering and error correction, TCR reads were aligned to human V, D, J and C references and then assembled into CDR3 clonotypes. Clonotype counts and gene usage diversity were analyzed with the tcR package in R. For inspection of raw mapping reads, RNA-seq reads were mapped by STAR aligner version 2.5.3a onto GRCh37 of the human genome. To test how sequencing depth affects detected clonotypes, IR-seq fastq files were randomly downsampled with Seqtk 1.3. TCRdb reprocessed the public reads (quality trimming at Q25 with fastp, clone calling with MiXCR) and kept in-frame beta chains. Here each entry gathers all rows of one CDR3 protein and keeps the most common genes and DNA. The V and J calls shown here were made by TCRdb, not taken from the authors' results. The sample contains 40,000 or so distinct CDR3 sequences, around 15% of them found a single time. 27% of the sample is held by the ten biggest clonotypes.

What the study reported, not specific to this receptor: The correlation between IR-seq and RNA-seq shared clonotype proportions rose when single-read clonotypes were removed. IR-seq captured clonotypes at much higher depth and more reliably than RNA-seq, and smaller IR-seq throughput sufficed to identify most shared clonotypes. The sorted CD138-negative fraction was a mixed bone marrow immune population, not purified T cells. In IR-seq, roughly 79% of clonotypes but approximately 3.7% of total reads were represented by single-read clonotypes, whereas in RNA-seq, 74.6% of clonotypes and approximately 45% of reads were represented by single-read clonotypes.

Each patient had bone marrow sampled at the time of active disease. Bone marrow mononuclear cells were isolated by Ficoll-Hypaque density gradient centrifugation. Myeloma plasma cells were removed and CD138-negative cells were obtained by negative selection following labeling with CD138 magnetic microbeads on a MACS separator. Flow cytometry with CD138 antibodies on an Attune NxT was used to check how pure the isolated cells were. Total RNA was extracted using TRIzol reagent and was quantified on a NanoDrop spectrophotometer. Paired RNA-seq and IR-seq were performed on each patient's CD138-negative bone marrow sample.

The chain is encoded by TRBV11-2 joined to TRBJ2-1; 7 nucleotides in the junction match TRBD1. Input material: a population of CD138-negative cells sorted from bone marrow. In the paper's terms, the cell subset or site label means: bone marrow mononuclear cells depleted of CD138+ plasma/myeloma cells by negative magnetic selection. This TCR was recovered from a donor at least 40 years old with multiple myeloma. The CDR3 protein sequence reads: CASSFHPRRGSYNEQFF. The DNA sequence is TGTGCCAGCAGCTTCCACCCCCGCAGGGGGAGCTACAATGAGCAGTTCTTC.